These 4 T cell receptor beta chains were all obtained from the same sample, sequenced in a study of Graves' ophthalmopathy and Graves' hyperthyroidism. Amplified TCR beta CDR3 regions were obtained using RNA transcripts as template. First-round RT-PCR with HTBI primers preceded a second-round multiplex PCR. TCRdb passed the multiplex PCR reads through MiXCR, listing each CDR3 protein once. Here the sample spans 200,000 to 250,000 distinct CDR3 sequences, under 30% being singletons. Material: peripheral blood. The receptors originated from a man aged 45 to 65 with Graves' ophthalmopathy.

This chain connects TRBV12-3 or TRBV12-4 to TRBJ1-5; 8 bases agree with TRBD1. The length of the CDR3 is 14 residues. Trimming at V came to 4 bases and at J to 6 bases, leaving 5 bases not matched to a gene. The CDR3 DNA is TGTGCCAGCAGTTATTCAGGGGGCGTTCAGCCCCAGCATTTT. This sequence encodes CASSYSGGVQPQHF.

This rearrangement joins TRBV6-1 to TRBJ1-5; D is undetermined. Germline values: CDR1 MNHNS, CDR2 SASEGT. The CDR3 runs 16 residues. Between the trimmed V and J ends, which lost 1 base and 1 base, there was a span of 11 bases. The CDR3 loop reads CASSEGLLTSNQPQHF. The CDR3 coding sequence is TGTGCCAGCAGTGAAGGTCTGCTAACGAGCAATCAGCCCCAGCATTTT.

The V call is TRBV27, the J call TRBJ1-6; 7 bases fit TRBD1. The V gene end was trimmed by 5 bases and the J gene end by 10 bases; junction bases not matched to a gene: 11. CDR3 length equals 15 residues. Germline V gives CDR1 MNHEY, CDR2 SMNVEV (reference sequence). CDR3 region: CASSKQGSFGSPLHF. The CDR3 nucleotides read TGTGCCAGCAGTAAACAGGGGTCGTTTGGATCACCCCTCCACTTT.

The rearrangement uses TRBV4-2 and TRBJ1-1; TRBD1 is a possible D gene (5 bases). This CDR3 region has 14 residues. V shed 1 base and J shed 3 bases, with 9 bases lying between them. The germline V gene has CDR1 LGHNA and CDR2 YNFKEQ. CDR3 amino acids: CASSQGDRYTEAFF. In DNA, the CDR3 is TGTGCCAGCAGCCAAGGCGACAGATACACTGAAGCTTTCTTT.